The T cell receptor beta chain described here comes from a study of regulatory dendritic cells for organ transplantation. Overall study results and limits: Naive T cells showed high diversity, memory cells less, memory CD8+ least. The most alloreactive TCR clonotypes were found in resting memory CD8+ cells.

Allogeneic regulatory or mature dendritic cells were co-cultured for approximately 5 days with CFSE-labeled sorted T cells at 1:10. CD4+ or CD8+ T cells were sorted as naive CD45RA+ or memory CD45RO+. TCRdb's table, derived via immunoSEQ multiplex PCR, lists solely in-frame clones and lacks some. The sample consists of around 21,000 clones, over 75% of them appearing once. A remark on this clone: Its antigen is still unknown.

V was cut by 3 bases and J by 4 bases, with 9 bases left in between. Per germline, CDR1 SGHTA and CDR2 FQGNSA. CDR3 length: 13 amino acids. This clonotype was sampled from a human donor in good health. Source material: naive CD4+ T cells from blood cultured with dendritic cells. As to subset: CD45RA+ naive T cells. The chain links TRBV7-2 to TRBJ2-5, with D possibly being TRBD1 (5 bases). The CDR3 sequence is CASSFGQGETQYF. CDR3 coding DNA: TGTGCCAGCAGCTTCGGGCAGGGAGAGACCCAGTACTTC.